This TCR beta chain was documented in a study of T cells in Graves' hyperthyroidism and ophthalmopathy. Study conclusions and caveats: A median about 6.2 months before onset, the model predicted ophthalmopathy.

V was clipped by 5 bases and J by 2 bases, with 21 bases between them. The CDR3 is 17 residues long. Germline CDR1 is SGHVS and CDR2 is FNYEAQ. Uncontrolled infections, other autoimmune diseases, pregnancy or lactation led to exclusion of patients. RNA transcripts yielded amplified TCR beta CDR3 regions. Primed by the HTBI set, a first-round RT-PCR was run on the TCR CDR3. TCRdb recomputed calls from the multiplex PCR reads with MiXCR, one row per CDR3 protein. Of around 660,000 distinct CDR3 sequences in the sample, over 40% were seen once. This clonotype was picked up a small number of times. Its target is unknown.

The chain uses TRBV7-6 and TRBJ1-1; D gene ambiguous. The receptor's source is an adult man with Graves' disease, either hyperthyroidism or ophthalmopathy (not recorded which). Sequencing used peripheral blood or thyroid tissue (not recorded which). The CDR3 bases are TGTGCCAGCAGCCAGGAGCAGGCGGCTTGGGGAAACACTGAAGCTTTCTTT. Translating gives CASSQEQAAWGNTEAFF.